The rows below give T cell receptor beta chains drawn from one sample of a study of T cells after yellow fever vaccination. One entry per CDR3 protein, called by TCRdb with MiXCR from the 5' RACE reads. The repertoire has hundreds of thousands of distinct CDR3 sequences, roughly 3.5% of them found once; the top ten carry around a quarter. The material was PBMCs, obtained on the day of the yellow fever booster vaccination. The receptors stem from a man between 18 and 35 years old who received the YFV17D yellow fever vaccine. Both conserved end residues are part of each CDR3.

v_call	cdr3_aa
TRBV5-5	CASSLVGDSEPIRYTF
TRBV4-3	CASSPVTGLGYGYTF
TRBV28	CASSYWGGRTDTQYF
TRBV7-2	CASSSPGDNPTDTQYF
TRBV2	CASSIAGSSTDTQYF
TRBV12-3/TRBV12-4	CASSFRGQGSPLHF
TRBV6-5	CASSLALGGSYEQYF
TRBV27	CASSLQGGGDTQYF
TRBV10-2	CASSEFRQYEAFF
TRBV5-1	CASSLPGGQGAHGYTF
TRBV7-9	CASKFSGDDSEAFF
TRBV19	CASSMGQGGSNVLTF
TRBV7-9	CASSSQFQRGVYNEQFF
TRBV20-1	CSAAGARTGELFF
TRBV5-4	CATFGGYNEQFF
TRBV2	CASSEQGVGNTEAFF